The 29 T cell receptor beta chains below were found in one sample sequenced in a study of blood T cell repertoires in COVID-19. Sequencing used immunoSEQ multiplex PCR; TCRdb keeps in-frame clones, though not all of them. Of fewer than 200,000 clones in the sample, about 74% were seen once. Sequenced material: peripheral blood. These receptors were taken from an elderly woman with acute or convalescent COVID-19.

The V gene is TRBV20-1, the J gene TRBJ2-1; TRBD2 matches at 8 bases. V shed 6 bases, J shed 9 bases, and the junction held 4 bases outside the gene matches. The germline CDR1 and CDR2 sequences are DFQATT and SNEGSKA (reference sequence). The length of the CDR3 is 11 residues. CDR3 DNA: TGCAGTGCATCTACTAGCGGTGAGCAGTTCTTC. It translates to CSASTSGEQFF.

This clone has a handful of counts. V is TRBV4-1 and J is TRBJ1-2, with 9 positions matching TRBD1. The CDR3 has 14 amino acids. CDR1 is MGHRA, CDR2 YSYEKL, per germline. After removal of 1 base from V and 7 bases from J, the junction contained 4 bases not matched to a gene. The CDR3 is CASSQGQGVVGYTF. The CDR3 nucleotides read TGCGCCAGCAGCCAAGGACAGGGGGTTGTTGGCTACACCTTC.

The chain joins TRBV7-2 to TRBJ2-4, with D unclear. The CDR3 has 14 residues. Per the germline V gene, CDR1 is SGHTA and CDR2 is FQGNSA. V lost 1 base and J lost 0, with 4 bases in between. The CDR3 here is CASSLGLAKNIQYF. As DNA, the CDR3 is TGTGCCAGCAGCTTAGGGCTAGCCAAAAACATTCAGTACTTC. Full variable domain (outside the CDR3, taken from reference TRBV7-2 and TRBJ2-4): GAGVSQSPSNKVTEKGKDVELRCDPISGHTALYWYRQSLGQGLEFLIYFQGNSAPDKSGLPSDRFSAERTGGSVSTLTIQRTQQEDSAVYLCASSLGLAKNIQYFGAGTRLSVL.

The chain combines TRBV27 with TRBJ2-1; D might be TRBD1 (5 bases). The V end lost 10 bases, the J end lost 6 bases, and 10 bases lay between the germline ends. The CDR3 has 11 residues. Germline values: CDR1 MNHEY, CDR2 SMNVEV (reference sequence). CDR3 in DNA: TGTGCCACCAGGGCTTTCAATGAGCAGTTCTTC. This translates into CATRAFNEQFF.

This sequence joins TRBV28 and TRBJ1-3; D may be TRBD1 (5 bases). Germline lookup yields CDR1 MDHEN and CDR2 SYDVKM. The CDR3 has 14 amino acids. Trimming removed 5 bases from V and 1 base from J, with 9 bases in between. CDR3 nucleotide sequence: TGTGCCAGCAGTCTTGACAGTTCTGGAAACACCATATATTTT. It codes for CASSLDSSGNTIYF.

The chain combines TRBV9 with TRBJ2-2; 7 nucleotides match TRBD1. The germline CDR1 and CDR2 sequences are SGDLS and YYNGEE. The J segment lost 4 bases and the V segment lost 4 bases, leaving 7 bases of the junction unmatched. CDR3 size: 15 residues. The CDR3 spells CASSFGQDFTGELFF. The CDR3, as DNA: TGTGCCAGCAGCTTCGGACAGGATTTCACCGGGGAGCTGTTTTTT.

The chain carries TRBV9 and TRBJ2-7, with 11 bases identical to TRBD2. Germline V gives CDR1 SGDLS, CDR2 YYNGEE. V lost 3 bases, J lost 7 bases, and 0 bases stayed unmatched. CDR3 length: 12 residues. In DNA, the CDR3 is TGTGCCAGCAGCGGACTAGCGGGAGAGCAGTACTTC. Protein product: CASSGLAGEQYF.

The chain carries TRBV6-5 and TRBJ1-5; possible D gene TRBD1, 5 bases. V lost 0 bases, J lost 3 bases, and 9 bases lay in between. CDR1 is MNHEY, CDR2 SVGAGI, per germline. The length of the CDR3 is 15 residues. The CDR3 DNA reads TGTGCCAGCAGTTACTCGGCGGGACCCAATCAGCCCCAGCATTTT. Translating gives CASSYSAGPNQPQHF.

J is TRBJ2-5 and V is TRBV7-3; D remains ambiguous. This CDR3 region has 13 residues. Germline CDR1 and CDR2: SGHTA and FQGTGA. The V end lost 2 bases, the J end lost 2 bases, and 6 bases lay between the germline ends. Written as DNA, the CDR3 is TGTGCCAGCAGCTTAGAACTACAAGAGACCCAGTACTTC. This encodes CASSLELQETQYF.

The rearrangement links TRBV4-3 to TRBJ2-1, with TRBD2 matching 10 bases. CDR1 LGHNA and CDR2 YSLEER come from the germline V gene. CDR3 size: 14 residues. V was pared by 3 bases and J by 9 bases, with 5 bases of the junction left unmatched. The DNA of the CDR3 is TGCGCCAGCAGCCAGGGGACTAGCGATACTGAGCAGTTCTTC. Its protein product is CASSQGTSDTEQFF.

V gene TRBV7-9 combines with J gene TRBJ1-3; D is unclear. Trimming shortened V by 6 bases and J by 3 bases, and 9 bases separated the two germline ends. Germline V gene sequence: CDR1 SEHNR, CDR2 FQNEAQ (reference sequence). This CDR3 spans 13 amino acids. The CDR3 loop is CASRPTSGNTIYF. CDR3 nucleotides: TGTGCCAGCAGACCGACTAGTGGAAACACCATATATTTT.

The V and J genes are TRBV6-2 or TRBV6-3 and TRBJ1-2; unclear D gene. This CDR3 comprises 13 residues. Trimming removed 6 bases from V and 5 bases from J, with 13 bases in between. CDR1 MNHEY and CDR2 SVGEGT come from the germline V gene. CDR3 nucleotides: TGTGCCAGCAGCGACCCGAGAGGGTATGGCTACACCTTC. It is translated as CASSDPRGYGYTF.

The V and J genes are TRBV5-6 and TRBJ1-5, with 10 nucleotides matching TRBD1. The CDR3 consists of 18 residues. CDR1 is SGHDT, CDR2 YYEEEE, per germline. Unmatched junction bases numbered 7, after V lost 0 bases and J lost 1 base. The DNA of the CDR3 is TGTGCCAGCAGCTTGGGGGTGACAGGGGGCCGAAGCAATCAGCCCCAGCATTTT. This translates into CASSLGVTGGRSNQPQHF.

The CDR3 sequence: CASSREGRPYEQYF. Written as DNA, the CDR3 is TGTGCCAGTAGCAGGGAGGGCCGACCCTACGAGCAGTACTTC. The chain employs TRBV19 and TRBJ2-7; 7 bases are a match to TRBD2. The CDR3 has 14 residues. Germline CDR1 and CDR2: LNHDA and SQIVND (reference sequence). Trimming took 6 bases from V and 2 from J; bases not matched to a gene: 7.

This clone was observed a few times. V and J are TRBV18 and TRBJ2-1; 8 positions agree with TRBD1. There are 16 residues in the CDR3. Germline trimming cut 3 bases from V and 5 bases from J; bases unmatched to any gene: 9. Germline V gene data show CDR1 as KGHSH and CDR2 as LQKENI. The CDR3 sequence is CASSPRPGQENNEQFF. CDR3 sequence (DNA): TGTGCCAGCTCACCCCGTCCGGGACAGGAGAACAATGAGCAGTTCTTC.

This chain joins TRBV7-9 and TRBJ1-1; 8 nucleotides match TRBD1. From germline, CDR1 is SEHNR and CDR2 FQNEAQ (reference sequence). V shed 3 bases, J shed 5 bases, and the junction held 5 bases outside the gene matches. This CDR3 comprises 14 residues. The CDR3 nucleotides are TGTGCCAGCAGCTTTCAGGGGGCGCAGACTGAAGCTTTCTTT. As protein: CASSFQGAQTEAFF.

This clone came up a few times. This chain joins TRBV19 and TRBJ1-4; TRBD1 matches at 7 bases. J was trimmed by 8 bases and V by 5 bases; bases with no gene match: 11. The CDR3 loop spans 15 amino acids. Germline CDR1 LNHDA, CDR2 SQIVND (reference sequence). Here the CDR3 reads CASSPRTGGDEKLFF. CDR3 in DNA: TGTGCCAGTAGTCCACGGACAGGCGGCGACGAAAAACTGTTTTTT.

This rearrangement joins TRBV7-3 to TRBJ2-1, with 7 bases lining up with TRBD2. The CDR3 has 15 residues. Per germline, CDR1 SGHTA and CDR2 FQGTGA. Trimming at V came to 0 bases and at J to 9 bases, leaving 8 bases not matched to a gene. The CDR3 loop reads CASSLTGGGPGEQFF. CDR3 bases: TGTGCCAGCAGCTTAACGGGGGGAGGGCCGGGTGAGCAGTTCTTC. The full variable domain, in which reference TRBV7-3 and TRBJ2-1 provide the parts outside the CDR3, is GAGVSQTPSNKVTEKGKYVELRCDPISGHTALYWYRQSLGQGPEFLIYFQGTGAADDSGLPNDRFFAVRPEGSVSTLKIQRTERGDSAVYLCASSLTGGGPGEQFFGPGTRLTVL.

This clone appeared a single time. The chain combines TRBV5-1 with TRBJ1-1; 8 bases fit TRBD1. Trimming at V came to 4 bases and at J to 5 bases, leaving 7 bases not matched to a gene. CDR1 and CDR2 (germline): SGHRS, YFSETQ. This CDR3 comprises 14 residues. This CDR3 reads CASSPDRGRTEAFF. CDR3 coding DNA: TGCGCCAGCAGCCCAGACAGGGGTAGGACTGAAGCTTTCTTT.

V gene TRBV12-3 or TRBV12-4 combines with J gene TRBJ1-6, with TRBD1 as a possible D gene (5 bases). Trimming removed 7 bases at V and 7 bases at J, with 11 bases between. The CDR3 is 13 residues long. CDR3 residues: CASTLGGNSPLHF. The CDR3 nucleotides read TGTGCCAGCACTCTGGGGGGGAATTCACCCCTCCACTTT.

The chain joins TRBV28 to TRBJ2-3; 7 bases map to TRBD1. J was trimmed by 2 bases and V by 5 bases; bases with no gene match: 7. Germline V CDR1 and CDR2: MDHEN, SYDVKM. This CDR3 has 15 amino acids. The CDR3 loop is CASSIMGQHTDTQYF. As DNA, the CDR3 is TGTGCCAGCAGTATAATGGGACAGCACACAGATACGCAGTATTTT. Looking up the rest from reference TRBV28 and TRBJ2-3 gives the full variable domain: DVKVTQSSRYLVKRTGEKVFLECVQDMDHENMFWYRQDPGLGLRLIYFSYDVKMKEKGDIPEGYSVSREKKERFSLILESASTNQTSMYLCASSIMGQHTDTQYFGPGTRLTVL.

V usage is TRBV29-1 and J usage is TRBJ2-5; 8 positions agree with TRBD2. The CDR3 consists of 15 residues. Germline V CDR1 and CDR2: SQVTM, ANQGSEA. Trimming cost V 3 bases and J 5 bases; bases outside gene matches: 11. CDR3 sequence reads: CSVDSGLAGSETQYF. DNA for the CDR3: TGCAGCGTTGATAGCGGATTAGCGGGAAGCGAGACCCAGTACTTC.

The chain has TRBV30 and TRBJ2-1; possible D gene TRBD2, 5 bases. The germline V and J ends were trimmed by 4 bases and 7 bases, with 11 bases remaining between them. The CDR3 runs to 12 residues. Germline loops: CDR1 GTSNPN, CDR2 SVGIG (reference sequence). CDR3 DNA: TGTGCCTGGAATCTGGGCGGGAATGAGCAGTTCTTC. This sequence encodes CAWNLGGNEQFF.

The count of this clone is one. The J gene is TRBJ2-3, the V gene TRBV7-8; TRBD1 matches at 8 bases. Germline values: CDR1 SGHVS, CDR2 FQNEAQ. After removal of 5 bases from V and 1 base from J, the junction contained 5 bases not matched to a gene. This CDR3 is 15 amino acids long. CDR3 DNA: TGTGCCAGCAGCCCCAGGGGGCTACGCACAGATACGCAGTATTTT. It is translated as CASSPRGLRTDTQYF.

The chain employs TRBV30 and TRBJ2-1, with TRBD2 matching over 14 bases. Trimming removed 1 base from V and 9 bases from J; junction bases left unmatched: 8. The CDR3 runs 16 residues. Germline CDR1 and CDR2: GTSNPN and SVGIG (reference sequence). The CDR3 loop reads CAWSAGTSGRKGEQFF. Written as DNA, the CDR3 is TGTGCCTGGAGTGCCGGGACTAGCGGGAGAAAGGGTGAGCAGTTCTTC.

The gene calls are TRBV6-4 and TRBJ2-2, with 11 nucleotides matching TRBD2. The V segment lost 7 bases and the J segment 6 bases; nucleotides outside the gene matches: 4. The CDR3 is made up of 14 amino acids. In germline, CDR1 is MRHNA, CDR2 SNTAGT. The CDR3 region has the DNA TGTGCCAGCAAAGGGACTAGCGGTTCCGGGGAGCTGTTTTTT. Protein sequence: CASKGTSGSGELFF.

In its sample, this clone was seen a few times. The rearrangement links TRBV19 to TRBJ2-7; 8 bases agree with TRBD1. Germline V CDR1 and CDR2: LNHDA, SQIVND (reference sequence). CDR3 length: 14 residues. V shed 4 bases and J 7 bases; nucleotides not matched to a gene: 9. CDR3 amino acids: CASSNSQGAGEQYF. The DNA for the CDR3 is TGTGCCAGTAGTAATTCTCAGGGGGCAGGGGAGCAGTACTTC.

This chain connects TRBV7-2 to TRBJ1-1; D gene uncertain. The CDR3 sequence is 15 residues long. The germline CDR1 and CDR2 sequences are SGHTA and FQGNSA. The germline V and J ends were trimmed by 3 bases and 0 bases, with 11 bases remaining between them. CDR3 nucleotides: TGTGCCAGCAGCTTGGGCCTCGTTATGAACACTGAAGCTTTCTTT. Translating it yields CASSLGLVMNTEAFF.

The chain is built from TRBV28 and TRBJ1-1, with 7 bases lining up with TRBD1. V lost 3 bases to trimming and J lost 3 bases; unmatched junction nucleotides: 10. CDR1 is MDHEN and CDR2 is SYDVKM in the germline V gene. The CDR3 spans 16 residues. For the CDR3, the DNA is TGTGCCAGCAGTTTCACGACAGGGATGGGTGACACTGAAGCTTTCTTT. Amino acids: CASSFTTGMGDTEAFF.